Below are 20 T cell receptor beta chains sequenced from a single sample in a study of CD8+CD57+ T cells in acquired aplastic anemia. All sequencing subjects had displayed CD8+CD57+ cell expansion on flow cytometry. Both TCR beta VDJ combination and CDR3 sequence profiling were carried out. Genomic DNA was the template for this profiling. In TCRdb, the reads were re-called with MiXCR into one record per CDR3 protein. Found here are 400,000 to 600,000 distinct CDR3 sequences, around a third of them singletons; the top ten hold less than 1%. The specimen sequenced was sorted CD4+, CD8+, or CD8+CD57+ T cells (not recorded which) from PBMCs. These receptors were obtained from a human donor with aplastic anemia.

Turning to this clonotype: One end of the junction is discordant with germline, which a read error may explain. This chain joins TRBV2 and TRBJ2-2; D remains unclear. The germline gives CDR1 SNHLY, CDR2 FYNNEI. This CDR3 has 10 amino acids. In DNA, the CDR3 is TGTGCCAGCAGCAACGAGGAGCTGTCTTTT. Its translation: CASSNEELSF.

The sample holds many counts of this clonotype. The chain recombines TRBV10-3 with TRBJ2-2; tentatively, D is TRBD1 (7 bases). V was trimmed by 4 bases and J by 7 bases, leaving 13 bases between them. This CDR3 has 14 residues. The V gene's germline CDR1 is ENHRY and CDR2 SYGVKD. The CDR3 sequence is CAISGNRGGGELFF. For the CDR3, the DNA is TGTGCCATCAGTGGGAACAGGGGAGGCGGGGAGCTGTTTTTT.

The chain couples TRBV9 to TRBJ2-7; 9 nucleotides line up with TRBD1. The CDR3 runs to 14 residues. The trim removed 0 bases at V and 5 bases at J, leaving 3 bases unmatched. Looked up from germline, CDR1 is SGDLS and CDR2 is YYNGEE. For the CDR3, the DNA is TGTGCCAGCAGCGTAGGGACAGGGGTCCACGAGCAGTACTTC. Encoded protein: CASSVGTGVHEQYF.

This clonotype was seen at least ten times. V is TRBV19 and J is TRBJ1-1; D uncertain. Trimming removed 10 bases from V and 10 bases from J, with 19 bases in between. Germline CDR1 and CDR2: LNHDA and SQIVND (reference sequence). The CDR3 contains 12 residues. The DNA of the CDR3 is TGTGCCATCTTCCAAAGGTCCCCGTCAGCTTTCTTT. Its translation is CAIFQRSPSAFF.

The table lists this clonotype with a few counts. The gene calls are TRBV9 and TRBJ2-2, with D uncertain. This CDR3 has 15 residues. The ends were cut back, 1 base at V and 2 bases at J, with 9 bases in the middle. Germline CDR1 is SGDLS and CDR2 is YYNGEE. In nucleotides, the CDR3 is TGTGCCAGCAGCGTATTGCCCACAAACACCGGGGAGCTGTTTTTT. Its protein is CASSVLPTNTGELFF.

With respect to this clonotype: One base away lies a much larger clone, so this may be a sequencing read error. The conserved final phenylalanine or tryptophan is absent from the CDR3, which likely points to a read error. J is TRBJ1-1 and V is TRBV20-1, with D tentatively TRBD1 (6 bases). CDR3 size: 11 residues. Trimming left V 3 bases short and J 6 bases short, with 8 bases between. The germline gives CDR1 DFQATT, CDR2 SNEGSKA (reference sequence). CDR3 sequence reads: CSASEGAEAFL. For the CDR3, the DNA is TGCAGTGCTAGCGAGGGGGCTGAAGCTTTCCTT.

Notes on this clonotype: A read error may account for a junction end that differs from germline. The chain uses TRBV19 and TRBJ1-5, with 9 positions matching TRBD1. The CDR3 contains 14 residues. Germline lookup yields CDR1 LNHDA and CDR2 SQIVND (reference sequence). DNA for the CDR3: TGTGCCAGTAGTGCCGGGACAGGGATTCAGCCCCAGCACTTT. Translation gives CASSAGTGIQPQHF.

Many counts were recorded for this clonotype. The chain uses TRBV19 and TRBJ2-1; D is ambiguous. Germline V gene lookup returns CDR1 LNHDA and CDR2 SQIVND (reference sequence). V was pared by 5 bases and J by 8 bases, with 16 bases between. The CDR3 sequence is 14 residues long. The DNA of the CDR3 is TGTGCCAGTAGTCCACAACACCGTGGGGATGAGCAGTTCTTC. Amino acid sequence: CASSPQHRGDEQFF.

This clonotype has a handful of counts. A single base separates this from a much larger clone, so it may be a read error. As the CDR3 is not closed by the conserved phenylalanine or tryptophan, this likely results from a read error. The chain uses TRBV29-1 and TRBJ1-1; the D gene is possibly TRBD1 (5 bases). The V gene lost 3 bases and the J gene lost 5 bases, with 13 bases spanning the gap. The germline V gene encodes CDR1 SQVTM and CDR2 ANQGSEA. CDR3 size: 13 residues. The CDR3 DNA follows: TGCAGCGTTGACCTCGGGGGAAGGACTGAAGCTTTCTCT. Translation gives CSVDLGGRTEAFS.

The sample holds a few counts of this clonotype. This chain links TRBV25-1 with TRBJ2-7, with TRBD2 matching 7 bases. The CDR3 sequence is 16 residues long. Losses at the gene ends were 6 bases for V and 0 bases for J; bases not matched to a gene: 11. Per the germline V gene, CDR1 is MGHDK and CDR2 is SYGVNS. This chain's CDR3 is CASSPGFQRGSYEQYF. The CDR3 nucleotides are TGTGCCAGCAGCCCAGGGTTTCAGCGGGGCTCCTACGAGCAGTACTTC.

V gene TRBV7-2 combines with J gene TRBJ2-7; possibly TRBD1 or TRBD2 for D (5 bases each). Trimming removed 3 bases from V and 4 bases from J, with 16 bases in between. In germline, CDR1 is SGHTA, CDR2 FQGNSA. CDR3 length: 15 amino acids. The CDR3 sequence: CASSFEGPRAYEQYF. CDR3 DNA: TGTGCCAGCAGCTTCGAGGGGCCCCGGGCTTACGAGCAGTACTTC.

This clonotype was detected ten times or more. The genes are TRBV10-1 and TRBJ1-1; the match to TRBD1 covers 8 bases. The junction had 2 bases not matched to a gene; V was cut back by 1 base and J by 4 bases. Germline V gives CDR1 WNHNN, CDR2 SYGVQD (reference sequence). The CDR3 is made up of 14 amino acids. CDR3 amino acids: CASSELTGGTEAFF. For the CDR3, the DNA is TGCGCCAGCAGTGAGTTAACAGGGGGCACTGAAGCTTTCTTT.

This clonotype was observed a handful of times. This chain connects TRBV11-2 to TRBJ2-7; 7 bases map to TRBD1. Germline-derived CDR1 and CDR2 are SGHAT and FQNNGV. The junction had 22 bases not matched to a gene; V was cut back by 5 bases and J by 6 bases. This CDR3 region has 18 residues. Here the CDR3 DNA reads TGTGCCAGCAGCACGAGGGTCCCGACCCGGGACAGAAGTAGCGAGCAGTACTTC. Translating it yields CASSTRVPTRDRSSEQYF. Full variable domain (remainder filled in from reference TRBV11-2 and TRBJ2-7): EAGVAQSPRYKIIEKRQSVAFWCNPISGHATLYWYQQILGQGPKLLIQFQNNGVVDDSQLPKDRFSAERLKGVDSTLKIQPAKLEDSAVYLCASSTRVPTRDRSSEQYFGPGTRLTVT.

The V call is TRBV2, the J call TRBJ2-7; 10 bases line up with TRBD1. The CDR3 totals 15 residues. J lost 5 bases, V lost 6 bases, and 10 bases had no gene match. Per germline, CDR1 SNHLY and CDR2 FYNNEI. The CDR3, as DNA: TGTGCCAGCAGCGATCCGGGACAGGGGTTCCACGAGCAGTACTTC. Translated, it gives CASSDPGQGFHEQYF.

Details on this clonotype: Just one base apart from a much larger clone, this may be a read error. The V and J genes are TRBV20-1 and TRBJ2-7; D possibly corresponds to TRBD1 (5 bases). The CDR3 covers 15 residues. CDR1 DFQATT and CDR2 SNEGSKA come from the germline V gene (reference sequence). V was clipped by 5 bases and J by 6 bases, with 23 bases between them. The CDR3 nucleotides read TGCAGTGCTCGCAAACGAACGATATCAAGGGGCGAGCAGTACTTC. Protein sequence: CSARKRTISRGEQYF.

This clonotype appeared many times. The CDR3, as DNA: TGTGCCAGCCAAGGGATCCGGACTGGGGCCAACGTCCTGACTTTC. Its translation: CASQGIRTGANVLTF. This chain joins TRBV19 and TRBJ2-6; D is unresolved. Germline V gene data show CDR1 as LNHDA and CDR2 as SQIVND (reference sequence). The CDR3 covers 15 residues. Trimming took off 9 bases at V and 2 bases at J, with 14 bases between the two ends. The variable domain in full, completed from reference TRBV19 and TRBJ2-6, reads DGGITQSPKYLFRKEGQNVTLSCEQNLNHDAMYWYRQDPGQGLRLIYYSQIVNDFQKGDIAEGYSVSREKKESFPLTVTSAQKNPTAFYLCASQGIRTGANVLTFGAGSRLTVL.

V is TRBV9 and J is TRBJ2-5; D gene ambiguous. Germline V gives CDR1 SGDLS, CDR2 YYNGEE. V was clipped by 4 bases and J by 0 bases, with 13 bases between them. The CDR3 has 15 amino acids. The CDR3 loop is CASSPNPRNQETQYF. The CDR3, as DNA: TGTGCCAGCAGCCCGAACCCACGCAACCAAGAGACCCAGTACTTC.

V gene TRBV20-1 combines with J gene TRBJ1-4; D is uncertain. The ends were cut back, 1 base at V and 8 bases at J, with 11 bases in the middle. Looked up from germline, CDR1 is DFQATT and CDR2 is SNEGSKA (reference sequence). The CDR3 covers 13 residues. This CDR3 reads CSARVAGGEKLFF. The CDR3 DNA sequence: TGCAGTGCTAGAGTGGCAGGAGGAGAAAAACTGTTTTTT.

This clonotype was observed at least ten times. The chain is built from TRBV20-1 and TRBJ1-3; D is ambiguous. This CDR3 contains 14 residues. The V gene lost 6 bases and the J gene lost 0 bases, with 12 bases spanning the gap. Germline V gene sequence: CDR1 DFQATT, CDR2 SNEGSKA (reference sequence). The CDR3 reads CSAISASSGNTIYF. The CDR3 DNA reads TGCAGTGCCATCTCAGCGAGCTCTGGAAACACCATATATTTT.

The CDR3 loop is CASSLYRAYEQYF. The CDR3 nucleotides are TGTGCCAGCAGCTTATATCGGGCCTACGAGCAGTACTTC. V usage is TRBV7-2 and J usage is TRBJ2-7, with D unresolved. The V and J ends lost 2 bases and 2 bases respectively, with 7 bases between them. The germline gives CDR1 SGHTA, CDR2 FQGNSA. The CDR3 sequence is 13 residues long.